This TCR beta chain was profiled in a study of blood T cell repertoires in COVID-19 (dated by TCRdb to the early 2020s). With respect to the entire study: Samples covering the acute and convalescent phases of COVID-19 were provided by collaborators in the United States, Italy and Spain. The prospective study material was composed of cDNA or gDNA derived from T cells, B-cell-depleted T cells, or PBMCs. The dataset comprised deeply sampled blood TCRbeta repertoires from subjects exposed to, actively infected with, or recovered from COVID-19. The repertoires were released in a freely available public database meant as a resource for research on the immune response to SARS-CoV-2. The samples were drawn from the first 160 participants of the ongoing ImmuneRACE study and from about 1,200 subjects provided by 6 global collaborators. The sample metadata nearly always contained a de-identified subject ID, COVID-19 status, age in years and sex. Where available, HLA class I and class II types were taken from metadata supplied by the sample provider and were not determined by assay-based typing. Overall study results and their limits: How much clinical and demographic metadata was included differed by source and by participant, and the metadata was provided uncurated.

The V end loses 0 bases and the J end loses 6 bases, and a stretch of 13 bases separates them. The CDR3 has 15 amino acids, counting the end cysteine and phenylalanine. CDR3 DNA is the only sequence kept; it has 45 bases, read in frame from the first base. Taken from the germline V gene, the CDR1 and CDR2 loops are SGHRS and YFSETQ. Collaborating institutions collected whole blood in K2EDTA tubes following their own protocols. For TCRbeta analysis, collaborator samples were shipped as frozen whole blood, as isolated PBMCs, or as DNA extracted from either sample type. This clone has only one observation. No cognate antigen has been identified for it. Nothing much larger sits one base from this clone, and base qualities are not available. The immunoSEQ Assay, a bias-controlled multiplex PCR, was used to amplify TCRbeta CDR3 regions from genomic DNA. In the authors' own workflow: The number of nucleated cells in each sample was estimated by amplification of reference gene primers within the assay. To quantify the absolute abundance of each unique TCRbeta CDR3 rearrangement, sequence reads were collapsed and filtered. For each sample, productive Simpson clonality was calculated as the square root of Simpson's diversity index over productive rearrangements. TCRdb took this table from immuneACCESS and kept in-frame rearrangements with V and J called. Such tables lack part of the clones; where checked against another copy, unresolved V genes explain under half of the gap, and the rest is unexplained. That table supplies the V and J calls and clone size; D and trimming were determined from the DNA. This sample gives about 50,000 clones in total; around 85% of them show up just once. The top ten constitute roughly 6.7% of the sample.

The source of this sequence is a man in his fifties or sixties with acute or convalescent COVID-19. The receptor chain draws on TRBV5-1 and TRBJ2-4; the D gene remains uncertain. Input material: peripheral blood. The CDR3 region reads CASSLGGAPPNIQYF. The nucleotide sequence reads TGCGCCAGCAGCTTGGGCGGTGCCCCCCCAAACATTCAGTACTTC.